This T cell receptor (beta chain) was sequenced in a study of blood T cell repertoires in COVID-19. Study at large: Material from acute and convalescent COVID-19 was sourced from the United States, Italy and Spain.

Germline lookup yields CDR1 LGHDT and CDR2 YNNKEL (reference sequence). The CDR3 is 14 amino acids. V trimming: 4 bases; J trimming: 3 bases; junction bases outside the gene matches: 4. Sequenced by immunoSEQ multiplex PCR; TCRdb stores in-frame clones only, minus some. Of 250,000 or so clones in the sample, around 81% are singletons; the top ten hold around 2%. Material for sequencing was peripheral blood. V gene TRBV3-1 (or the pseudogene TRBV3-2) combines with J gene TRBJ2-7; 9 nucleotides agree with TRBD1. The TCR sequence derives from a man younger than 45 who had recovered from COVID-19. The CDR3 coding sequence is TGTGCCAGCAGCCCGGGACAGGGTTACTACGAGCAGTACTTC. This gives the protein CASSPGQGYYEQYF.